The 14 T cell receptor beta chains listed next were all sequenced from one sample in a study of cytomegalovirus exposure and HLA in healthy donors (dated by TCRdb to the late 2010s). Libraries were made using the immunoSEQ multiplex PCR assay. For the multiplex PCR, a mixture combining 60 forward primers for TCR Vbeta segments and 13 reverse primers for TCR Jbeta segments was used. TCRdb holds this immuneACCESS table with in-frame rearrangements only. Some clones are missing; in checked studies, unresolved V genes explain under half, and the rest has no known cause. A total of some 150,000 clones appear in this sample, 80% of them only once. The ten most abundant clones make up 8% to 10% of the sample. Sequenced material: PBMCs. Receptors originate from a man aged 18 to 29 in good health and CMV-seropositive.

The V gene is TRBV5-1, the J gene TRBJ1-6; possible D gene TRBD1, 6 bases. The CDR3 has 14 amino acids. Per the germline V gene, CDR1 is SGHRS and CDR2 is YFSETQ. Trimming pared 2 bases from V and 10 bases from J, leaving 13 bases between. This chain's CDR3 is CASSFGGGSSPLHF. The CDR3 bases are TGCGCCAGCAGCTTCGGGGGGGGCTCCTCACCCCTCCACTTT.

The V and J genes are TRBV7-9 and TRBJ1-3; TRBD1 matches at 8 bases. The CDR3 runs to 14 residues. Germline V CDR1 and CDR2: SEHNR, FQNEAQ (reference sequence). V shed 1 base and J 8 bases; nucleotides not matched to a gene: 4. The CDR3, as DNA: TGTGCCAGCAGCTTAGGACAGGGGCAGCACACCATATATTTT. Its translation: CASSLGQGQHTIYF.

V usage is TRBV6-1 and J usage is TRBJ2-7, with D possibly being TRBD2 (5 bases). The CDR3 extends over 13 amino acids. Germline V gene data show CDR1 as MNHNS and CDR2 as SASEGT. Trimming removed 11 bases at V and 2 bases at J, with 16 bases between. CDR3 sequence reads: CASEPEGTYEQYF. Written as DNA, the CDR3 is TGTGCCTCGGAACCCGAGGGAACCTACGAGCAGTACTTC.

The J gene is TRBJ1-1, the V gene TRBV6-5; 8 bases match TRBD1. Germline V gene lookup returns CDR1 MNHEY and CDR2 SVGAGI. Trimming removed 4 bases from V and 1 base from J; junction bases left unmatched: 2. The CDR3 spans 14 residues. CDR3 sequence: CASSSDRGNTEAFF. CDR3 in DNA: TGTGCCAGCAGTTCCGACAGGGGGAACACTGAAGCTTTCTTT.

This sequence joins TRBV25-1 and TRBJ2-2; D may be TRBD1 (6 bases). Trimming cost V 4 bases and J 4 bases, with 13 bases left between them. The CDR3 length is 15 residues. The germline V gene has CDR1 MGHDK and CDR2 SYGVNS. The CDR3 bases are TGTGCCAGCAGTGTTACAGGGTCGGTCACCGGGGAGCTGTTTTTT. Translation: CASSVTGSVTGELFF.

In its sample, this clone was seen a few times. The chain recombines TRBV30 with TRBJ2-6, with unresolved D. Germline V lookup: CDR1 GTSNPN, CDR2 SVGIG (reference sequence). V shed 5 bases and J shed 4 bases, with 6 bases lying between them. The CDR3 spans 12 residues. CDR3 nucleotides: TGTGCCTGGGGTCGGGGGGCCAACGTCCTGACTTTC. Translation gives CAWGRGANVLTF.

This chain connects TRBV5-6 to TRBJ2-7; the D gene is possibly TRBD1 (6 bases). In germline, CDR1 is SGHDT, CDR2 YYEEEE. Trimming took off 4 bases at V and 1 base at J, with 18 bases between the two ends. The CDR3 sequence is 16 residues long. The CDR3 coding sequence is TGTGCCAGCAGCCCCCGGACAGAACCAATATCCTACGAGCAGTACTTC. This encodes CASSPRTEPISYEQYF.

V is TRBV21-1 and J is TRBJ1-3. TRBV21-1 is a known pseudogene. The CDR3 is 16 amino acids. In DNA form, the CDR3 reads TGTGCCAGCAGCAAAGGTCCAGGGACTTTTGGAAACACCATATATTTT. Translated: CASSKGPGTFGNTIYF.

This chain joins TRBV7-2 and TRBJ2-3, with TRBD2 matching over 7 bases. The V gene end was trimmed by 1 base and the J gene end by 1 base; junction bases not matched to a gene: 5. CDR3 length: 16 amino acids. CDR1 and CDR2 (germline): SGHTA, FQGNSA. The CDR3 spells CASSLEWLAGTDTQYF. In DNA form, the CDR3 reads TGTGCCAGCAGCTTAGAGTGGCTAGCGGGCACAGATACGCAGTATTTT.

In this sample, this clone turned up a few times. This sequence joins TRBV9 and TRBJ1-5; weak D call: TRBD1 (5 bases). V lost 5 bases, J lost 1 base, and 10 bases lay in between. The length of the CDR3 is 14 residues. Germline CDR1 SGDLS, CDR2 YYNGEE. CDR3 sequence: CASSQDSSNQPQHF. CDR3 nucleotide sequence: TGTGCCAGCAGTCAAGACAGCAGCAATCAGCCCCAGCATTTT.

The chain has TRBV5-4 and TRBJ2-7; unclear D gene. The CDR3 covers 13 residues. V was clipped by 0 bases and J by 6 bases, with 10 bases between them. Germline V gives CDR1 SGHNT, CDR2 YYREEE (reference sequence). This CDR3 reads CASSLESGREQYF. In DNA form, the CDR3 reads TGTGCCAGCAGCTTGGAGTCAGGCCGCGAGCAGTACTTC.

The chain joins TRBV5-1 to TRBJ2-2; 8 nucleotides match TRBD2. CDR3 size: 18 residues. In germline, CDR1 is SGHRS, CDR2 YFSETQ. V was clipped by 3 bases and J by 4 bases; unmatched bases: 14. The CDR3 loop is CASSSSFRAGVRTGELFF. The CDR3 nucleotides read TGCGCCAGCAGCTCCTCGTTCAGAGCGGGGGTCCGCACCGGGGAGCTGTTTTTT.

The chain employs TRBV11-2 and TRBJ1-2; D unclear. This CDR3 comprises 16 residues. The germline V gene encodes CDR1 SGHAT and CDR2 FQNNGV. V lost 0 bases and J lost 4, with 15 bases in between. CDR3 protein: CASSLDLMEGGYGYTF. As DNA, the CDR3 is TGTGCCAGCAGCTTAGATCTAATGGAGGGCGGCTATGGCTACACCTTC.

This clone was observed a single time. This chain connects TRBV7-2 to TRBJ2-4; 11 bases match TRBD2. Germline trimming cut 0 bases from V and 1 base from J; bases unmatched to any gene: 5. Germline V lookup: CDR1 SGHTA, CDR2 FQGNSA. This CDR3 is built from 18 residues. CDR3 nucleotide sequence: TGTGCCAGCAGCTTAGCTAGCGGGGGGGCCGGCGCCAAAAACATTCAGTACTTC. This gives the protein CASSLASGGAGAKNIQYF.